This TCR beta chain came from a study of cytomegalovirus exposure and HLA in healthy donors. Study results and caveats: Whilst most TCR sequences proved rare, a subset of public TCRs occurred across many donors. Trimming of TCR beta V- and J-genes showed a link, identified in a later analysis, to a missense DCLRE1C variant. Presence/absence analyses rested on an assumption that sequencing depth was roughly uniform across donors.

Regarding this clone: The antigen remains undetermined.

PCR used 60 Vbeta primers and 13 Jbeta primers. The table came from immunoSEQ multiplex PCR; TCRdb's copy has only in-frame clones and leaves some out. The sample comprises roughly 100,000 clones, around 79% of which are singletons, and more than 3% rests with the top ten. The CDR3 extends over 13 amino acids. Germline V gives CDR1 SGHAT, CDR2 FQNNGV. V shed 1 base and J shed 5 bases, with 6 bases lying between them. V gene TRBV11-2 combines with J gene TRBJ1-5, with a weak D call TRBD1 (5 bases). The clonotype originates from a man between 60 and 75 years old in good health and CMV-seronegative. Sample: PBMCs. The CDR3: CASSLVGDQPQHF. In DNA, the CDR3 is TGTGCCAGCAGCTTAGTAGGGGATCAGCCCCAGCATTTT.